These 8 T cell receptor beta chains were sequenced from one sample in a study of monozygotic twins with inflammatory bowel disease. One entry per CDR3 protein, without DNA, is what TCRdb gives after re-calling the 5' RACE reads. The sample includes fewer than 200,000 distinct CDR3 sequences. The sample was blood. These receptors all come from a human donor with ulcerative colitis or Crohn's disease, or a healthy co-twin of an affected twin (not recorded which).

V gene TRBV3-1 combines with J gene TRBJ2-7; the TRBD2 assignment by TCRdb is unverifiable without DNA. The CDR3 totals 16 residues. In germline, CDR1 is LGHDT, CDR2 YNNKEL (reference sequence). The CDR3 reads CASSQGLAGVGYEQYF.

The chain combines TRBV5-1 with TRBJ1-5; the D call from TCRdb, TRBD1, cannot be confirmed without DNA. Germline V gene sequence: CDR1 SGHRS, CDR2 YFSETQ. The CDR3 runs to 15 residues. The CDR3: CASSPGDGSDQPQHF.

This chain connects TRBV5-1 to TRBJ1-4; TCRdb calls TRBD1, which cannot be checked without DNA. The CDR3 has 14 amino acids. Germline V CDR1 and CDR2: SGHRS, YFSETQ. CDR3 sequence reads: CASSETGGGEKLFF.

This chain uses TRBV5-1 with TRBJ1-1. From germline, CDR1 is SGHRS and CDR2 YFSETQ. The CDR3 totals 14 residues. CDR3 in amino acids: CASSLGGGDTEAFF.

V usage is TRBV20-1 and J usage is TRBJ2-3; TCRdb selects TRBD1, and the lack of DNA leaves this call unchecked. The CDR3 totals 12 residues. The germline V gene has CDR1 DFQATT and CDR2 SNEGSKA (reference sequence). This chain's CDR3 is CSGPRAVNTQYF.

The rearrangement uses TRBV7-3 and TRBJ2-3; as DNA is missing, the TRBD2 call by TCRdb cannot be tested. Per the germline V gene, CDR1 is SGHTA and CDR2 is FQGTGA. This CDR3 is 14 amino acids long. Here the CDR3 reads CASSLKAGTDTQYF.

This chain connects TRBV7-3 to TRBJ2-5. Germline CDR1 reads SGHTA; CDR2 reads FQGTGA. The CDR3 is 12 amino acids. The CDR3 loop is CASSLNQETQYF.

The chain has TRBV4-2 and TRBJ2-3; checking the TCRdb D call of TRBD2 is not possible without DNA. The CDR3 contains 19 residues. The germline gives CDR1 LGHNA, CDR2 YNFKEQ. The CDR3 is CASSRLGGLAGVGTDTQYF.